Listed here is a single TCR beta chain. Antigen specificity is unknown. The data stem from a study of cytomegalovirus exposure and HLA in healthy donors. Study details: From donors who were HLA-typed, an early data release held about 89 million unique TCRs.

Study outcomes and limitations: The Asian-associated ancestry cluster reportedly had fewer N-insertions than the approximately 700-donor mean in a later analysis. The HLA-A and HLA-B alleles of most subjects were reportedly predicted accurately from TCR beta sequences.

Both 60 Vbeta primers and 13 Jbeta primers went into the PCR. Repertoires were generated with immunoSEQ multiplex PCR, while TCRdb's copy carries only in-frame clones and drops some. The sample lists 90,000 or so clones; 60% to 80% were seen once. V lost 5 bases and J 5 bases, leaving 15 bases between the germline ends. The CDR3 sequence is 13 residues long. The germline gives CDR1 SQVTM, CDR2 ANQGSEA. Donors were nominally healthy when sampled, though unrecorded immune exposures were likely. The V call is TRBV29-1, the J call TRBJ2-5; D is ambiguous. The specimen was PBMCs. This sequence originates from a boy aged 5-17 years in good health and CMV-seronegative. For the CDR3, the DNA is TGCAGCGTTAGCCTCGTGGTTATGGAGACCCAGTACTTC. It codes for CSVSLVVMETQYF.